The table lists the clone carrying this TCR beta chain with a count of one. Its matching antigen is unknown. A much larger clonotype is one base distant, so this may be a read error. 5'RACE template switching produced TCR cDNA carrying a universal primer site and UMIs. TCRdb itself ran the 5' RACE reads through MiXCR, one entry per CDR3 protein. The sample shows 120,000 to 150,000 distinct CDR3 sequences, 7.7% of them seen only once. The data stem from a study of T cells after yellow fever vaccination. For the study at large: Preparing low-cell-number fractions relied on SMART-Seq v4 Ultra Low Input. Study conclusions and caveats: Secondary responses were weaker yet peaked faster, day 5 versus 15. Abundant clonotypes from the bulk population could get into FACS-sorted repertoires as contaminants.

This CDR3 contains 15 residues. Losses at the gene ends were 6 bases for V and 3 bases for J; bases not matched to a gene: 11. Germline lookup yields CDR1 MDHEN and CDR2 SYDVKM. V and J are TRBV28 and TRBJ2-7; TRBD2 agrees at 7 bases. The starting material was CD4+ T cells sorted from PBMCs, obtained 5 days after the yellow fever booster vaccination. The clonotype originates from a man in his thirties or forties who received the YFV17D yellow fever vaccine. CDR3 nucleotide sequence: TGTGCCAGCAGCTCCGCGGGCGGGAGCTTCTACGAGCAGTACTTC. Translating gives CASSSAGGSFYEQYF. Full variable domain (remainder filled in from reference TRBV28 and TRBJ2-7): DVKVTQSSRYLVKRTGEKVFLECVQDMDHENMFWYRQDPGLGLRLIYFSYDVKMKEKGDIPEGYSVSREKKERFSLILESASTNQTSMYLCASSSAGGSFYEQYFGPGTRLTVT.